The rows below give T cell receptor beta chains drawn from one sample of a study of vaccination and CD4 T cells after COVID-19. These TCRs' antigens remain unknown. TCRdb processed the PCR reads anew with MiXCR; each CDR3 protein has one entry. Among roughly 14,000 distinct CDR3 sequences listed, about 53% were seen once. Sample: CD4+ T cells from blood, cultured in vitro, taken before SARS-CoV-2 vaccination. The receptors here all came from a human donor who had recovered from COVID-19. Each CDR3 is given with its conserved first and last residue. The D gene is left open where the match is weak. Some rows have no size entry. The others give once, few or many, or a class for an expanded clone.

V	D	J	size	DNA	CDR3
TRBV7-9	TRBD2	TRBJ2-5	few	TGTGCCAGCAGCGCTACTCGACTAGCGGACCGCCAAGAGACCCAGTACTTC	CASSATRLADRQETQYF
TRBV10-3	NA	TRBJ1-2	NA	TGTGCCATCAGCTTTGACGATCCTGTCAGCTACACCTTC	CAISFDDPVSYTF
TRBV6-5	TRBD1	TRBJ2-3	NA	TGTGCCAGCAGTTACGGGACAGGGGACACAGATACGCAGTATTTT	CASSYGTGDTDTQYF
TRBV7-3	TRBD2	TRBJ2-3	few	TGTGCCAGCAGCCACCTAGCGGGAGGCACAGATACGCAGTATTTT	CASSHLAGGTDTQYF
TRBV7-2	NA	TRBJ2-7	NA	TGTGCCAGCAGACTCCACAAAGACAGCTCCTACGAGCAGTACTTC	CASRLHKDSSYEQYF
TRBV24-1	NA	TRBJ2-6	few	TGTGCCACCGGCGACAGCGTCTCTGGGGCCAACGTCCTGACTTTC	CATGDSVSGANVLTF
TRBV20-1	TRBD1	TRBJ1-6	NA	TGCAGTGCTAGAGCGGACAGGGGAGAAGCGTATAATTCACCCCTCCACTTT	CSARADRGEAYNSPLHF
TRBV7-8	NA	TRBJ1-1	once	TGTGCCAGCAGCTTAAGAGGGGGCACTGAAGCTTTCTTT	CASSLRGGTEAFF
TRBV12-3/TRBV12-4	NA	TRBJ1-2	few	TGTGCCAGCAGCGGCCCGGGGGGTTTAACGGGCTATGGCTACACCTTC	CASSGPGGLTGYGYTF
TRBV20-1	NA	TRBJ1-6	few	TGCAGTGCTAGGCGCGGGCGGGATTCACCCCTCCACTTT	CSARRGRDSPLHF
TRBV12-3/TRBV12-4	NA	TRBJ1-1	NA	TGTGCCAGCAGTCACCGGGCGGTCATGAACACTGAAGCTTTCTTT	CASSHRAVMNTEAFF
TRBV20-1	TRBD2	TRBJ2-5	few	TGCAGTGCCAGCCCAGGGCTAGCGGGACTCCAAGAGACCCAGTACTTC	CSASPGLAGLQETQYF
TRBV2	TRBD1	TRBJ1-1	few	TGTGCCAGCAGTGAGGGCAGGGGGCGACGAGGTGAAGCTTTCTTT	CASSEGRGRRGEAFF
TRBV19	TRBD1	TRBJ2-5	NA	TGTGCCAGTAGCAAACCCTCAGGGGGCGGAAAGGAGACCCAGTACTTC	CASSKPSGGGKETQYF
TRBV20-1	NA	TRBJ1-4	NA	TGCAGTGCGAATCGACAGGTCGAGGAAAAACTGTTTTTT	CSANRQVEEKLFF
TRBV18	TRBD1	TRBJ1-6	NA	TGTGCCAGCTCTCCCTCTCGACAGGGCCACCTCAGCTCCTATAATTCACCCCTCCACTTT	CASSPSRQGHLSSYNSPLHF
TRBV6-1	NA	TRBJ1-2	NA	TGTGCCGGTCAAGCAGGGGCCCCCCCCTATGGCTACACCTTC	CAGQAGAPPYGYTF
TRBV20-1	NA	TRBJ1-5	NA	TGCAGTGCTAGAGAGGCGGATCAGCCCCAGCATTTT	CSAREADQPQHF
TRBV7-6	NA	TRBJ2-1	NA	TGTGCCAGCAGCTCCCAGTCCTACAATGAGCAGTTCTTC	CASSSQSYNEQFF
TRBV7-2	NA	TRBJ2-7	NA	TGTGCCAGCAGCTGGGACAGAGGGGGGGAGCAGTACTTC	CASSWDRGGEQYF
TRBV20-1	NA	TRBJ1-2	NA	TGCAGTGCTAGAGACTCAGGCGGACAGACGATGCACTATGGCTACACCTTC	CSARDSGGQTMHYGYTF
TRBV20-1	NA	TRBJ2-3	NA	TGCAGTGCTAAGAGGCAGCTACCCACAGATACGCAGTATTTT	CSAKRQLPTDTQYF
TRBV7-2	TRBD2	TRBJ2-2	NA	TGTGCCAGCAGCTACGGGGGGTGGACAAGTAACACCGGGGAGCTGTTTTTT	CASSYGGWTSNTGELFF
TRBV5-1	NA	TRBJ2-5	NA	TGCGCCAGCAGCTCCGCGGCCCCGCTCGGGGAGACCCAGTACTTC	CASSSAAPLGETQYF
TRBV6-1	TRBD1	TRBJ2-5	few	TGTGCCAGCAGTAAGGACAGGGGACAAGAGACCCAGTACTTC	CASSKDRGQETQYF
TRBV19	NA	TRBJ2-2	NA	TGTGCCAGTAGTCTGGGTTTCACCGGGGAGCTGTTTTTT	CASSLGFTGELFF
TRBV20-1	NA	TRBJ2-7	NA	TGCAGTGCCCCGCCCCGGGACTTCTCCTACGAGCAGTACTTC	CSAPPRDFSYEQYF
TRBV20-1	TRBD1	TRBJ1-1	NA	TGCAGTGCTGAAACGACAGGGTCCCCGGGGGCTTTCTTT	CSAETTGSPGAFF
TRBV27	NA	TRBJ1-2	few	TGTGCCAGCAGTGTAAGGGAAGCCCCCCGCTATGGCTACACCTTC	CASSVREAPRYGYTF
TRBV4-2	NA	TRBJ2-7	few	TGTGCCAGCAGCCAAGATGTGGTCGGCTACGAGCAGTACTTC	CASSQDVVGYEQYF
TRBV6-1	NA	TRBJ2-2	NA	TGTGCCAGCAGCTCCTTTCGGGAGCTGAGGACCGGGGAGCTGTTTTTT	CASSSFRELRTGELFF
TRBV20-1	TRBD2	TRBJ2-7	NA	TGCAGTGCTAGAGAAGGTTGGGTAGCGGGAGTTGGCGAGCAGTACTTC	CSAREGWVAGVGEQYF
TRBV7-2	TRBD2	TRBJ2-3	NA	TGTGCCAGCAGTTCAAGTGGCGACGGGAGGACCACAGATACGCAGTATTTT	CASSSSGDGRTTDTQYF
TRBV19	TRBD1	TRBJ2-2	NA	TGTGCCAGTATCTATACAGGGGGCCCCACCGGGGAGCTGTTTTTT	CASIYTGGPTGELFF
TRBV7-6	NA	TRBJ1-4	NA	TGTGCCAGCAGCCCAGACCGGGAAAAACTGTTTTTT	CASSPDREKLFF
TRBV20-1	NA	TRBJ1-1	few	TGCAGTGCTAGCCGGGCCACTGAAGCTTTCTTT	CSASRATEAFF
TRBV2	NA	TRBJ2-2	NA	TGTGCCAGCAGTGTGGGGGGTAACACCGGGGAGCTGTTTTTT	CASSVGGNTGELFF
TRBV19	NA	TRBJ2-1	NA	TGTGCCAGTAGTATCCGATACAATGAGCAGTTCTTC	CASSIRYNEQFF
TRBV6-1	NA	TRBJ1-1	NA	TGTGCCAGCAGTGAGGAGCGGGGCACTGAAGCTTTCTTT	CASSEERGTEAFF
TRBV20-1	NA	TRBJ1-5	NA	TGCGGTATACAGGGAGTGTTCGGAAATCAGCCCCAGCATTTT	CGIQGVFGNQPQHF
TRBV10-3	NA	TRBJ2-7	NA	TGTGCCGGTAACGGAAGCTCCTACGAGCAGTACTTC	CAGNGSSYEQYF
TRBV10-3	TRBD1	TRBJ2-5	NA	TGTGCCATCAGTGAAGGACAGGACAGGGAGACCCAGTACTTC	CAISEGQDRETQYF
TRBV7-9	NA	TRBJ1-3	NA	TGTGCCAGCAGCTTAGAGCTGGGGACCATATATTTT	CASSLELGTIYF
TRBV20-1	NA	TRBJ2-3	few	TGCAGTGGAGAATCCCAGTTTGGTTCATATCGAGATACGCAGTATTTT	CSGESQFGSYRDTQYF
TRBV19	TRBD1	TRBJ1-5	few	TGTGCCAGTAGTATTTCAGGGGGGCAGCCCCAGCATTTT	CASSISGGQPQHF
TRBV6-5	NA	TRBJ2-7	NA	TGTGCCAGCAGTTACTCGGAGTACTCCTACGAGCAGTACTTC	CASSYSEYSYEQYF
TRBV27	NA	TRBJ1-2	few	TGTGCCAGCAGTTTATGGGGGGCCCAGACTTATGGCTACACCTTC	CASSLWGAQTYGYTF